Described below is a single T cell receptor (beta chain) sequence and its context. Its specificity is not known. The data were taken from a study of T cells in localized non-small cell lung cancer. Whole-study findings and limits: In the blood, greater T cell density corresponded to longer overall survival. Uninvolved adjacent lung showed higher T cell clonality than tumor. A median of about 50 clones ranked among the top 100 in tumor appeared in adjacent lung. Heterogeneity within the tumor remains possible, as just one region underwent sequencing.

This table comes from immunoSEQ multiplex PCR, and its TCRdb copy is limited to in-frame clones, with some not included. The profile shows about 91,000 clones, 80% to 90% of them singletons. The V gene lost 2 bases and the J gene lost 1 base, with 5 bases spanning the gap. The CDR3 has 13 amino acids. The germline V gene encodes CDR1 SGHVS and CDR2 FNYEAQ. The chain links TRBV7-6 to TRBJ1-1; no definite D call. The TCR was taken from a man aged 40 to 75 with stage I squamous cell lung carcinoma. Sequenced here: peripheral blood, sampled before any cancer treatment. The CDR3 DNA reads as TGTGCCAGCAGCTTACAGGAGAACACTGAAGCTTTCTTT. Translating gives CASSLQENTEAFF.